In this sample, the clone carrying this T cell receptor beta chain turned up a few times. Its specificity is unknown. Losses at the gene ends were 2 bases for V and 2 bases for J; bases not matched to a gene: 4. CDR3 length equals 15 residues. The V gene's germline CDR1 is SGHAT and CDR2 FQNNGV. The sample originates from a study of cytomegalovirus exposure and HLA in healthy donors. Points from the study as a whole: Apparent HLA restriction characterized most CMV-associated TCR beta chains in a later analysis.

The PCR made use of 60 Vbeta and 13 Jbeta primers. Libraries were prepared by immunoSEQ multiplex PCR; TCRdb keeps only in-frame clonotypes and omits some of them. The table shows some 180,000 clones, with around three quarters occurring only once. The clonotype originates from a woman in her thirties in good health and CMV-seropositive. Sequenced input: PBMCs. This sequence joins TRBV11-2 and TRBJ2-7; 9 nucleotides align to TRBD2. CDR3 region: CASSLRAGGPYEQYF. The CDR3 nucleotides are TGTGCCAGCAGCTTACGGGCGGGGGGGCCCTACGAGCAGTACTTC.